A single sample gave rise to the 29 T cell receptor beta chains below, sequenced in a study of T-cell reconstitution after alpha-beta-depleted transplantation in children. Using unique molecular identifiers, the investigators prepared the TCRbeta library. TCRdb called the PCR reads again in MiXCR, with one record for every CDR3 protein. The sample shows 550,000 to 800,000 distinct CDR3 sequences, over 10% of them seen only once. This material consisted of PBMCs, taken before TCRalphabeta/CD19-depleted stem cell transplant. These receptors were collected from a girl under 10 years old with congenital amegakaryocytic thrombocytopenia, due to receive a stem cell transplant.

This clonotype was detected ten times or more. The rearrangement joins TRBV10-3 to TRBJ2-1; 7 bases line up with TRBD2. The J segment lost 4 bases and the V segment lost 0 bases, leaving 3 bases of the junction unmatched. This CDR3 contains 15 residues. Germline-derived CDR1 and CDR2 are ENHRY and SYGVKD. The CDR3 here is CAISESGEGYNEQFF. Written as DNA, the CDR3 is TGTGCCATCAGTGAGTCGGGGGAGGGTTACAATGAGCAGTTCTTC.

The CDR3 region has the DNA TGCGCCAGCAGCTTGTCGGGACTAGGGGGCACAGATACGCAGTATTTT. It encodes CASSLSGLGGTDTQYF. The gene calls are TRBV5-1 and TRBJ2-3; 8 positions agree with TRBD2. The CDR3 loop spans 16 amino acids. Germline V gives CDR1 SGHRS, CDR2 YFSETQ. With V trimmed by 1 base and J by 1 base, 5 bases remained unmatched.

This clonotype appeared many times. This rearrangement joins TRBV11-3 to TRBJ2-1; D uncertain. CDR3 size: 12 residues. The germline V gene has CDR1 SGHNT and CDR2 YENEEA. With 5 bases removed from V and 9 bases from J, the gap between germline ends came to 11 bases. The CDR3: CASSGRFGEQFF. DNA of the CDR3: TGTGCCAGCAGCGGACGTTTTGGTGAGCAGTTCTTC.

The rearrangement uses TRBV7-6 and TRBJ2-1; no definite D call. The CDR3 is 18 residues long. Per germline, CDR1 SGHVS and CDR2 FNYEAQ. V was cut by 4 bases and J by 4 bases, with 23 bases left in between. CDR3 sequence: CASSSLVDAAQFYNEQFF. CDR3 sequence (DNA): TGTGCCAGCAGCTCACTCGTTGATGCCGCTCAATTTTACAATGAGCAGTTCTTC. The complete variable domain, with remaining parts taken from reference TRBV7-6 and TRBJ2-1, reads GAGVSQSPRYKVTKRGQDVALRCDPISGHVSLYWYRQALGQGPEFLTYFNYEAQQDKSGLPNDRFSAERPEGSISTLTIQRTEQRDSAMYRCASSSLVDAAQFYNEQFFGPGTRLTVL.

The chain joins TRBV5-1 to TRBJ1-2, with D tentatively TRBD1 (5 bases). Deletions cut 3 bases from V and 8 bases from J, with 20 bases between. Germline loops: CDR1 SGHRS, CDR2 YFSETQ. The CDR3 extends over 15 amino acids. CDR3 sequence (DNA): TGCGCCAGCAGCTCAAGACCGGGACTCCATCGGGGCTACACCTTC. It translates to CASSSRPGLHRGYTF. The full variable domain, its missing parts supplied by reference TRBV5-1 and TRBJ1-2, is KAGVTQTPRYLIKTRGQQVTLSCSPISGHRSVSWYQQTPGQGLQFLFEYFSETQRNKGNFPGRFSGRQFSNSRSEMNVSTLELGDSALYLCASSSRPGLHRGYTFGSGTRLTVV.

The sample holds many counts of this clonotype. The rearrangement links TRBV20-1 to TRBJ1-5, with D hard to call. Germline CDR1 is DFQATT and CDR2 is SNEGSKA (reference sequence). V was shortened by 4 bases and J by 13 bases, with 8 bases between the two germline ends. The CDR3 is made up of 9 amino acids. The CDR3 nucleotides are TGCAGTGCTACCATTAGGCAGCATTTT. Translation: CSATIRQHF.

V is TRBV12-2 and J is TRBJ2-1; TRBD2, the table's D call, was not compared with the DNA. TRBV12-2 represents a pseudogene. The CDR3 runs 14 residues. CDR3 loop: CASRCPGLYREQFF. The CDR3 DNA is TGTGCAAGTCGTTGCCCGGGACTATATCGTGAGCAGTTCTTC.

CDR3 protein: CASHREGAYEQYF. CDR3 DNA: TGTGCCAGCCACCGGGAGGGGGCCTACGAGCAGTACTTC. The rearrangement uses TRBV12-3 or TRBV12-4 and TRBJ2-7, with 8 bases matching TRBD2. The CDR3 covers 13 residues. V was clipped by 8 bases and J by 2 bases; unmatched bases: 5.

The J gene is TRBJ2-7, the V gene TRBV12-3 or TRBV12-4; D call uncertain. V was cut by 5 bases and J by 3 bases, with 14 bases left in between. This CDR3 is 14 amino acids long. The DNA for the CDR3 is TGTGCCAGCAGTCCCGGGTCGATTAACTACGAGCAGTACTTC. Amino acid sequence: CASSPGSINYEQYF.

At least ten counts were recorded for this clonotype. The rearrangement joins TRBV29-1 to TRBJ2-1, with 8 nucleotides matching TRBD1. V dropped 6 bases and J dropped 3; count of bases not matched to a gene: 7. This CDR3 contains 14 residues. Per the germline V gene, CDR1 is SQVTM and CDR2 is ANQGSEA. CDR3 sequence (DNA): TGCAGCGTCGAGGACAGGGCTGACTACAATGAGCAGTTCTTC. Its translation is CSVEDRADYNEQFF.

This clonotype was picked up many times. The CDR3 sequence is CASSPRDTRSTGELFF. CDR3 in DNA: TGCGCCAGCAGCCCCCGGGACACCAGAAGCACCGGGGAGCTGTTTTTT. The rearrangement uses TRBV4-1 and TRBJ2-2, with D perhaps TRBD1 (6 bases). V lost 4 bases, J lost 4 bases, and 16 bases lay in between. Germline V lookup: CDR1 MGHRA, CDR2 YSYEKL. The CDR3 loop spans 16 amino acids.

This clonotype was counted at least ten times. The chain employs TRBV12-3 or TRBV12-4 and TRBJ2-4, with a tentative D call TRBD2 (7 bases). Trimming took 3 bases from V and 6 from J, leaving 24 bases between them. This CDR3 is built from 18 residues. The CDR3 DNA reads as TGTGCCAGCAGTTTCGAAATCTATATAGGGGGGGGAGGAAACATTCAGTACTTC. Protein sequence: CASSFEIYIGGGGNIQYF.

This clonotype was found many times. The V gene is TRBV12-3 or TRBV12-4, the J gene TRBJ1-6, with D tentatively TRBD1 (5 bases). The CDR3 runs 15 residues. V lost 4 bases and J 7 bases, leaving 14 bases between the germline ends. CDR3 region: CASSSPREANSPLHF. The CDR3 nucleotides are TGTGCCAGCAGTTCCCCCAGGGAGGCGAATTCACCCCTCCACTTT.

The J gene is TRBJ2-1, the V gene TRBV20-1; TRBD2 agrees at 7 bases. This CDR3 region has 15 residues. CDR1 and CDR2 (germline): DFQATT, SNEGSKA (reference sequence). The trim removed 6 bases at V and 5 bases at J, leaving 13 bases unmatched. The CDR3 here is CSARNPGLLHNEQFF. CDR3 nucleotide sequence: TGCAGTGCCAGAAATCCGGGACTACTCCACAATGAGCAGTTCTTC.

This clonotype occurred a few times. This chain connects TRBV10-3 to TRBJ2-5, with 7 bases lining up with TRBD2. The CDR3 has 13 amino acids. Trimming at V came to 8 bases and at J to 5 bases, leaving 8 bases not matched to a gene. Germline V gene sequence: CDR1 ENHRY, CDR2 SYGVKD. CDR3 sequence: CAIRAGDSETQYF. Here the CDR3 DNA reads TGTGCCATCCGGGCGGGAGATTCGGAGACCCAGTACTTC.

Ten or more counts support this clonotype. The CDR3 is CASSESRGGLAGYNEQFF. Written as DNA, the CDR3 is TGTGCCAGCAGCGAAAGCCGGGGGGGACTAGCGGGGTACAATGAGCAGTTCTTC. The gene calls are TRBV27 and TRBJ2-1; 13 nucleotides align to TRBD2. CDR1 and CDR2 from the germline V gene are MNHEY and SMNVEV (reference sequence). The CDR3 runs to 18 residues. Trimming took 6 bases from V and 4 from J; bases not matched to a gene: 12.

This clonotype was seen a handful of times. The chain joins TRBV15 to TRBJ2-2, with 7 bases matching TRBD2. CDR1 is LNHNV, CDR2 YYDKDF, per germline (reference sequence). The junction had 12 bases not matched to a gene; V was cut back by 2 bases and J by 3 bases. There are 18 residues in the CDR3. CDR3 sequence reads: CATSRPLGGSDHTGELFF. CDR3 coding DNA: TGTGCCACCAGCAGACCCCTGGGGGGGTCGGATCACACCGGGGAGCTGTTTTTT.

This clonotype was picked up many times. V gene TRBV29-1 combines with J gene TRBJ2-2, with unresolved D. Trimming pared 4 bases from V and 0 bases from J, leaving 9 bases between. CDR3 length: 14 residues. Germline CDR1 is SQVTM and CDR2 is ANQGSEA. The CDR3 reads CSVVAPANTGELFF. The CDR3 DNA reads TGCAGCGTTGTGGCACCAGCGAACACCGGGGAGCTGTTTTTT.

The sample holds many counts of this clonotype. V and J are TRBV7-9 and TRBJ2-3; the D gene is possibly TRBD1 (5 bases). Germline CDR1 reads SEHNR; CDR2 reads FQNEAQ (reference sequence). Trimming removed 7 bases at V and 4 bases at J, with 12 bases between. The CDR3 has 13 residues. As DNA, the CDR3 is TGTGCCAGCACCCTAGGGGTCGCAGATACGCAGTATTTT. Translated: CASTLGVADTQYF.

This clonotype was counted ten times or more. The chain combines TRBV6-1 with TRBJ1-3; TRBD1 matches 10 bases. Germline trimming cut 7 bases from V and 0 bases from J; bases unmatched to any gene: 6. This CDR3 is built from 16 residues. Germline CDR1 and CDR2: MNHNS and SASEGT. The CDR3 protein is CASTPRTGGSGNTIYF. The CDR3 DNA reads as TGTGCCAGCACCCCCCGGACAGGGGGCTCTGGAAACACCATATATTTT.

The J gene is TRBJ1-1, the V gene TRBV12-3 or TRBV12-4; D is possibly TRBD1 (5 bases). The CDR3 extends over 14 amino acids. The V and J ends lost 5 bases and 5 bases respectively, with 15 bases between them. The CDR3, as DNA: TGTGCCAGCAGTCCTGGGGGGGGGAGTACTGAAGCTTTCTTT. Its protein product is CASSPGGGSTEAFF.

The sample holds many counts of this clonotype. This chain joins TRBV6-5 and TRBJ2-1, with TRBD2 as a possible D gene (5 bases). Per the germline V gene, CDR1 is MNHEY and CDR2 is SVGAGI. V lost 5 bases and J 0 bases, leaving 11 bases between the germline ends. The CDR3 sequence is 15 residues long. CDR3 residues: CASSPSGNSYNEQFF. The CDR3 DNA is TGTGCCAGCAGTCCCAGCGGAAACTCCTACAATGAGCAGTTCTTC.

A remark on this clonotype: Compared with germline, one end of the junction differs, possibly owing to a read error. The chain employs TRBV10-3 and TRBJ2-7, with D tentatively TRBD1 (5 bases). CDR3 length: 15 residues. CDR1 and CDR2 (germline): ENHRY, SYGVKD. CDR3 residues: CATSSKGHPYYEQYF. In DNA, the CDR3 is TGTGCCACCAGTTCAAAAGGACACCCCTACTACGAGCAGTACTTC.

This clonotype has just a few counts. This chain connects TRBV5-1 to TRBJ2-7; D is perhaps TRBD2 (5 bases). The CDR3 is made up of 14 amino acids. V gave up 4 bases and J gave up 6 bases, with 17 bases separating them. In germline, CDR1 is SGHRS, CDR2 YFSETQ. CDR3 in amino acids: CASSAPPGMGEQYF. For the CDR3, the DNA is TGCGCCAGCAGCGCGCCGCCGGGAATGGGCGAGCAGTACTTC.

The V and J genes are TRBV20-1 and TRBJ1-3; D may be TRBD1 (6 bases). Germline lookup yields CDR1 DFQATT and CDR2 SNEGSKA (reference sequence). The V gene lost 3 bases and the J gene lost 4 bases, with 19 bases spanning the gap. This CDR3 contains 16 residues. The CDR3, as DNA: TGCAGTGCTAGTTATCGGGGGCGGCTCTTAGGAAACACCATATATTTT. Translating it yields CSASYRGRLLGNTIYF.

This clonotype was seen a handful of times. V usage is TRBV3-1 and J usage is TRBJ2-3, with TRBD2 matching 13 bases. The germline gives CDR1 LGHDT, CDR2 YNNKEL (reference sequence). This CDR3 has 16 residues. Trimming at V came to 3 bases and at J to 1 base, leaving 1 base not matched to a gene. CDR3 protein: CASSQGLAGRTDTQYF. The CDR3 DNA reads TGTGCCAGCAGCCAGGGACTAGCGGGACGCACAGATACGCAGTATTTT.

The chain combines TRBV20-1 with TRBJ2-1, with D possibly TRBD2 on 5 matching bases. Germline loops: CDR1 DFQATT, CDR2 SNEGSKA (reference sequence). The CDR3 is 13 amino acids. Trimming took off 5 bases at V and 8 bases at J, with 16 bases between the two ends. DNA for the CDR3: TGCAGTGCTCAGCGGACTGGCCAGCATGAGCAGTTCTTC. As protein: CSAQRTGQHEQFF.

The chain couples TRBV7-9 to TRBJ1-5, with D hard to call. Germline V gene lookup returns CDR1 SEHNR and CDR2 FQNEAQ (reference sequence). The CDR3 runs 14 residues. V lost 5 bases, J lost 5 bases, and 13 bases lay in between. The DNA for the CDR3 is TGTGCCAGCAGCCCGGCCAGTTCCTATCAGCCCCAGCATTTT. Translated: CASSPASSYQPQHF.

The table lists this clonotype with many counts. The chain links TRBV12-3 or TRBV12-4 to TRBJ2-1; 10 bases agree with TRBD1. With 5 bases clipped from V and 4 bases from J, the junction kept 5 bases outside the gene matches. CDR3 length: 15 amino acids. In nucleotides, the CDR3 is TGTGCCAGCAGTCACGGGACAGGGGAATACAATGAGCAGTTCTTC. The encoded protein is CASSHGTGEYNEQFF.